The clone carrying this TCR beta chain occurred a few times. Antigen unknown. TCRdb processed the 5' RACE reads anew with MiXCR; each CDR3 protein has one entry. The table lists 320,000 or so distinct CDR3 sequences, approximately 8% of them singletons. Germline CDR1 SGHRS, CDR2 YFSETQ. The CDR3 covers 12 residues. The V end was cut by 6 bases, the J end by 8 bases, with 12 bases between. The entry originates in a study of T cells after yellow fever vaccination. On the study more broadly: Where fractions had low cell numbers, libraries were prepared from them with the SMART-Seq v4 Ultra Low Input RNA kit. Study findings and constraints: Some clonotypes, a small share, were shared between CD4 and CD8 compartments. Contamination of FACS-sorted repertoires by abundant clonotypes from the bulk population could occur.

The chain employs TRBV5-1 and TRBJ2-1, with D perhaps TRBD2 (5 bases). The sequence derives from a man between 18 and 29 years old who received the YFV17D yellow fever vaccine. Sequenced here: PBMCs, sampled roughly seven weeks after the first yellow fever vaccination. The CDR3 DNA is TGCGCCAGCATCTGGGGAGTGGATGAGCAGTTCTTC. Residues: CASIWGVDEQFF.